Below, one T cell receptor beta chain is given with its context. The sample originates from a study of blood T cell repertoires in COVID-19. Study-wide background: The origin of the acute and convalescent COVID-19 samples was the United States, Italy and Spain. Nucleic acid was either cDNA or gDNA, and it came from T cells, B-cell-depleted T cells, or PBMCs.

Germline V lookup: CDR1 SGHRS, CDR2 YFSETQ. V trimming: 5 bases; J trimming: 4 bases; junction bases outside the gene matches: 12. The CDR3 is made up of 15 amino acids. Per the authors' pipeline: Using reference gene primer amplification, nucleated cell counts were estimated. Generated by immunoSEQ multiplex PCR, the TCRdb table keeps only in-frame clones and is missing some. V and J calls and clone size are copied from that table; D and trimming were computed from the DNA. The data show roughly 110,000 clones, approximately 84% seen once. This TCR came from a woman aged 55 to 70 with acute or convalescent COVID-19. The sequenced material came from peripheral blood. The chain has TRBV5-1 and TRBJ2-7; 7 nucleotides agree with TRBD1. CDR3 residues: CASRPDVGQDYEQYF. CDR3 DNA: TGCGCCAGCAGACCTGACGTAGGACAGGATTACGAGCAGTACTTC.